This T cell receptor (beta chain) was sequenced in a study of CD8 T cells in Susac syndrome. Study details: When their blood was taken, patients with Susac syndrome were therapy-naive, taking corticosteroids, or taking intravenous immunoglobulin alone.

Random hexamers were used to reverse transcribe the RNA input (0.5 to 1 ug). Across 54 Vbeta and 13 Jbeta, TCR beta CDR3 was amplified with immunoSEQ multiplex PCR. TCRdb used MiXCR to reprocess the immunoSEQ multiplex PCR reads, holding one entry per CDR3 protein. The profile covers more than 150,000 distinct CDR3 sequences, with around 96% appearing a single time and around 0.12% taken by the ten largest. A remark on this clonotype: Its antigen remains unknown.

CDR1 SGHVS and CDR2 FNYEAQ come from the germline V gene. The CDR3 spans 14 residues. The V and J ends lost 1 base and 7 bases respectively, with 13 bases between them. Broader study findings: Clonal expansion did not appear in Susac syndrome CD4+ T cell repertoires.

Material for sequencing was CD4+ T cells from PBMCs. The TCR was taken from a human donor with Susac syndrome. The chain is built from TRBV7-6 and TRBJ2-5; tentatively, D is TRBD1 (5 bases). CDR3 sequence (DNA): TGTGCCAGCAGCTTAGATGGGGCCTCGGCGACCCAGTACTTC. This encodes CASSLDGASATQYF.